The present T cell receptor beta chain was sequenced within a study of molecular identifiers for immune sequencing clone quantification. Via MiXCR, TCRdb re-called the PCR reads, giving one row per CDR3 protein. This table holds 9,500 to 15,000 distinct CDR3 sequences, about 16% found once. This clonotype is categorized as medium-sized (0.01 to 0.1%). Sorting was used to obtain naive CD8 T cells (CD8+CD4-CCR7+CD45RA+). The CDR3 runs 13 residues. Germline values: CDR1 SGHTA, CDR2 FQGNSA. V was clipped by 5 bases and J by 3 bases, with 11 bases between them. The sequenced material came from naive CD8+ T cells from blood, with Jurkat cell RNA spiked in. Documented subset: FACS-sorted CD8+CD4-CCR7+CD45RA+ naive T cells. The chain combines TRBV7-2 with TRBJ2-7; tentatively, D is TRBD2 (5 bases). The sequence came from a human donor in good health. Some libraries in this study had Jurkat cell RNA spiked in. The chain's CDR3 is CASSPGLLYEQYF. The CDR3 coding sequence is TGTGCCAGCAGCCCAGGACTTCTCTACGAGCAGTACTTC.